Below, 15 T cell receptor beta chains from the same sample are listed, as sequenced in a study of T cell responses to AZD1222 COVID-19 vaccine. Clones were read by immunoSEQ multiplex PCR, and TCRdb kept only the in-frame ones, dropping some. The sample has around 130,000 clones, approximately 90% seen once. Sequences were derived from peripheral blood, sampled 28 days after the second dose of the MenACWY control vaccine. The receptors were gathered from an adult who received the MenACWY meningococcal vaccine as a control.

The rearrangement uses TRBV28 and TRBJ1-1, with D possibly TRBD1 on 6 matching bases. The CDR3 sequence is 14 residues long. Germline lookup yields CDR1 MDHEN and CDR2 SYDVKM. Trimming took off 3 bases at V and 3 bases at J, with 11 bases between the two ends. The CDR3 region is CASSLFGGYTEAFF. As DNA, the CDR3 is TGTGCCAGCAGTTTGTTCGGGGGCTACACTGAAGCTTTCTTT.

The V call is TRBV5-4, the J call TRBJ1-2; a weak D match, TRBD1 (6 bases). From germline, CDR1 is SGHNT and CDR2 YYREEE (reference sequence). Trimming pared 0 bases from V and 7 bases from J, leaving 19 bases between. CDR3 size: 16 residues. The CDR3 DNA sequence: TGTGCCAGCAGCTTGGGGGAAAAGACAGGCGATCGTGGCTACACCTTC. Residues: CASSLGEKTGDRGYTF.

The J gene is TRBJ2-5, the V gene TRBV27; D possibly uses TRBD1 or TRBD2 (5 bases each). This CDR3 spans 12 amino acids. The V end lost 3 bases, the J end lost 5 bases, and 7 bases lay between the germline ends. Germline V gives CDR1 MNHEY, CDR2 SMNVEV (reference sequence). As DNA, the CDR3 is TGTGCCAGCAGTTTGTGGGGGGAGACCCAGTACTTC. Its protein product is CASSLWGETQYF.

CDR3 DNA sequence: TGTGCCAGCAGCCCCTCCGGGGTAATTTCGAGACTCTATGGCTACACCTTC. Translation gives CASSPSGVISRLYGYTF. The chain combines TRBV5-4 with TRBJ1-2, with D unresolved. CDR1 and CDR2 (germline): SGHNT, YYREEE (reference sequence). The germline V and J ends were trimmed by 4 bases and 4 bases, with 23 bases remaining between them. The CDR3 is 17 amino acids.

The chain couples TRBV28 to TRBJ1-5; 7 nucleotides line up with TRBD1. This CDR3 contains 16 residues. The V gene's germline CDR1 is MDHEN and CDR2 SYDVKM. V lost 6 bases to trimming and J lost 2 bases; unmatched junction nucleotides: 10. The CDR3 region is CASSWTGGKRNQPQHF. The DNA of the CDR3 is TGTGCCAGCAGCTGGACAGGCGGTAAGCGCAATCAGCCCCAGCATTTT.

This clone has only one observation. The gene calls are TRBV7-9 and TRBJ2-7, with D perhaps TRBD1 (5 bases). Germline assignment: CDR1 SEHNR and CDR2 FQNEAQ (reference sequence). V lost 3 bases, J lost 2 bases, and 11 bases lay in between. This CDR3 has 14 residues. CDR3: CASSFAGSTYEQYF. The CDR3 DNA follows: TGTGCCAGCAGCTTCGCAGGGTCGACCTACGAGCAGTACTTC.

V gene TRBV24-1 combines with J gene TRBJ2-3; D not resolved. The germline V gene encodes CDR1 KGHDR and CDR2 SFDVKD. Trimming shortened V by 0 bases and J by 2 bases, and 11 bases separated the two germline ends. This CDR3 has 16 amino acids. CDR3 coding DNA: TGTGCCACCAGTGATTTGTCATCTTATCCCACAGATACGCAGTATTTT. It specifies CATSDLSSYPTDTQYF.

The chain uses TRBV6-1 and TRBJ1-4; tentative D call: TRBD1 (6 bases). Trimming left V 2 bases short and J 4 bases short, with 11 bases between. Germline CDR1 reads MNHNS; CDR2 reads SASEGT. CDR3 length: 15 amino acids. CDR3 sequence reads: CASSEQGLGNEKLFF. Written as DNA, the CDR3 is TGTGCCAGCAGTGAACAGGGGCTGGGTAATGAAAAACTGTTTTTT.

The sample holds one count of this clone. The chain links TRBV5-4 to TRBJ2-5; 12 bases agree with TRBD1. The CDR3 extends over 15 amino acids. Germline CDR1 SGHNT, CDR2 YYREEE (reference sequence). J gave up 5 bases and V 4 bases, and 6 bases lay outside the gene matches. Written as DNA, the CDR3 is TGTGCCAGCAGCCCCGGGACAGGGGGCTTGGAGACCCAGTACTTC. Residues: CASSPGTGGLETQYF.

This sequence joins TRBV28 and TRBJ2-7; D is uncertain. V gave up 8 bases and J gave up 3 bases, with 5 bases separating them. CDR1 MDHEN and CDR2 SYDVKM come from the germline V gene. The CDR3 contains 10 residues. In DNA form, the CDR3 reads TGTGCCAGCGGGGACTACGAGCAGTACGTC. Translating it yields CASGDYEQYV.

This clone was detected a few times. The rearrangement links TRBV6-4 to TRBJ2-2, with 7 bases fitting TRBD1. Germline V gives CDR1 MRHNA, CDR2 SNTAGT. V was pared by 6 bases and J by 0 bases, with 4 bases of the junction left unmatched. This CDR3 region has 15 residues. For the CDR3, the DNA is TGTGCCAGCAGCCTGGGACAGTCGAACACCGGGGAGCTGTTTTTT. Its protein product is CASSLGQSNTGELFF.

This clone showed up just a few times. The chain is built from TRBV21-1 and TRBJ1-5; TRBD1 was called by the table and not checked on the DNA. TRBV21-1 is a pseudogene locus. This CDR3 region has 16 residues. The CDR3, as DNA: TGTGCCAGCAGGGGCCTACCAACACCTCGCAATCAGCCCCAGCATTTT. Protein sequence: CASRGLPTPRNQPQHF.

The gene calls are TRBV6-5 and TRBJ1-3, with D possibly matching TRBD1 (5 bases). The CDR3 loop spans 15 amino acids. From germline, CDR1 is MNHEY and CDR2 SVGAGI. Trimming removed 0 bases at V and 1 base at J, with 7 bases between. The DNA for the CDR3 is TGTGCCAGCAGTTACTCGGGACCGTCTGGAAACACCATATATTTT. Translation gives CASSYSGPSGNTIYF.

Written as DNA, the CDR3 is TGCGCCAGCAGCTTGGAGTATTATCGACAGGGTGAACATGAGCAGTTCTTC. This gives the protein CASSLEYYRQGEHEQFF. The chain joins TRBV5-1 to TRBJ2-1; 7 nucleotides align to TRBD1. The V gene's germline CDR1 is SGHRS and CDR2 YFSETQ. The CDR3 runs to 17 residues. V shed 0 bases, J shed 8 bases, and the junction held 14 bases outside the gene matches.

This clone was detected a few times. The J gene is TRBJ2-6, the V gene TRBV28; weak D call: TRBD2 (6 bases). Germline CDR1 is MDHEN and CDR2 is SYDVKM. This CDR3 contains 17 residues. V was cut by 6 bases and J by 2 bases, with 17 bases left in between. CDR3 protein: CASSYLSRGAGANVLTF. In nucleotides, the CDR3 is TGTGCCAGCAGCTACCTTTCGCGGGGCGCTGGGGCCAACGTCCTGACTTTC.